A selection of T cell receptor beta chains follows, all from one sample in a study of blood T cell repertoires in COVID-19. Data came from immunoSEQ multiplex PCR; TCRdb stores just in-frame clones and leaves some out. Of hundreds of thousands of clones in the sample, about 88% were seen once. Sequencing was carried out using peripheral blood. These receptors all stem from a woman between 40 and 50 years old who had recovered from COVID-19. The CDR3 runs from the conserved cysteine through the conserved F or W. D genes are given only for firm matches. Expanded clones get a size class; other rows say once, few or many, or leave the size out.

d_call: TRBD1
clone_size: once
v_call: TRBV9
j_call: TRBJ1-2
cdr3_nt: TGTGCCAGCAGCGCCAGACAGGGCTTGGGCTACACCTTC
cdr3_aa: CASSARQGLGYTF

d_call: .
clone_size: .
v_call: TRBV7-2
j_call: TRBJ2-3
cdr3_nt: TGTGCCAGCAGCTTAGTTTACAGTACTAGCACAGATACGCAGTATTTT
cdr3_aa: CASSLVYSTSTDTQYF

d_call: TRBD1
clone_size: .
v_call: TRBV5-4
j_call: TRBJ2-7
cdr3_nt: TGTGCCAGCAGCGGGGGACAGGGGGGGAACGAGCAGTACTTC
cdr3_aa: CASSGGQGGNEQYF

d_call: TRBD1
clone_size: .
v_call: TRBV3-1/TRBV3-2
j_call: TRBJ2-5
cdr3_nt: TGTGCCAGCAGCCTGCGCGGTGGGACAGGAGAGACCCAGTACTTC
cdr3_aa: CASSLRGGTGETQYF

d_call: .
clone_size: few
v_call: TRBV4-2
j_call: TRBJ1-3
cdr3_nt: TGTGCCAGCAGCACCCGCGGGCAGTCGAGGGGAAACACCATATATTTT
cdr3_aa: CASSTRGQSRGNTIYF

d_call: .
clone_size: .
v_call: TRBV9
j_call: TRBJ2-3
cdr3_nt: TGTGCCAGCAGCCCCCCGGAGGCCCGGTTTCGGACAGATACGCAGTATTTT
cdr3_aa: CASSPPEARFRTDTQYF

d_call: TRBD2
clone_size: .
v_call: TRBV5-1
j_call: TRBJ2-7
cdr3_nt: TGCGCCAGCAGCTTGGCGGGAGGCTCTACAAACGAGCAGTACTTC
cdr3_aa: CASSLAGGSTNEQYF

d_call: .
clone_size: .
v_call: TRBV25-1
j_call: TRBJ2-7
cdr3_nt: TGTGCCAGCGAATCCTTATTAGACTACGAGCAGTACTTC
cdr3_aa: CASESLLDYEQYF

d_call: TRBD2
clone_size: .
v_call: TRBV18
j_call: TRBJ2-1
cdr3_nt: TGTGCCAGCTCACCGCAGACTAGCGGGTTTTCAAGCTCCTACAATGAGCAGTTCTTC
cdr3_aa: CASSPQTSGFSSSYNEQFF

d_call: TRBD1
clone_size: .
v_call: TRBV28
j_call: TRBJ1-2
cdr3_nt: TGTGCCAGCAGACTGAGGGGGCGCGGCGGCTACACCTTC
cdr3_aa: CASRLRGRGGYTF

d_call: TRBD2
clone_size: .
v_call: TRBV4-2
j_call: TRBJ2-7
cdr3_nt: TGTGCCAGCAGTCTGAGTAGCGGGTGGCGGTCCGAGCAGTACTTC
cdr3_aa: CASSLSSGWRSEQYF

d_call: .
clone_size: .
v_call: TRBV6-5
j_call: TRBJ1-2
cdr3_nt: TGTGCCAGCAGTTACTCTAGGGGTAACTATGGCTACACCTTC
cdr3_aa: CASSYSRGNYGYTF

d_call: .
clone_size: once
v_call: TRBV28
j_call: TRBJ2-7
cdr3_nt: TGTGCCAGCAGCCGGTCACCAGGGCGTGAGCAGTACTTC
cdr3_aa: CASSRSPGREQYF

d_call: TRBD1
clone_size: once
v_call: TRBV30
j_call: TRBJ1-2
cdr3_nt: TGTGCCTGGAGTGTACAGGGGACAGGGGGCGGCTACACCTTC
cdr3_aa: CAWSVQGTGGGYTF

d_call: .
clone_size: .
v_call: TRBV27
j_call: TRBJ1-2
cdr3_nt: TGTGCCAGCAGTTTGCATTCCGGGTATGGCTACACCTTC
cdr3_aa: CASSLHSGYGYTF

d_call: .
clone_size: few
v_call: TRBV7-2
j_call: TRBJ2-7
cdr3_nt: TGTGCCAGCAGCTTAGAAGCAGGGTCTACCTACGAGCAGTACTTC
cdr3_aa: CASSLEAGSTYEQYF

d_call: .
clone_size: .
v_call: TRBV3-1/TRBV3-2
j_call: TRBJ1-2
cdr3_nt: TGTGCCAGCAGCTCCCCGTCGGGAGTGAGGAACTATGGCTACACCTTC
cdr3_aa: CASSSPSGVRNYGYTF

d_call: .
clone_size: .
v_call: TRBV15
j_call: TRBJ1-6
cdr3_nt: TGTGCCACCAGCAGAGATCGTAGCGGAATCCCCCATAATTCACCCCTCCACTTT
cdr3_aa: CATSRDRSGIPHNSPLHF

d_call: .
clone_size: .
v_call: TRBV6-2/TRBV6-3
j_call: TRBJ2-7
cdr3_nt: TGTGCCAGCAGTTACTTTCGTCGGCGGACTGCTCTATCCTACGAGCAGTACTTC
cdr3_aa: CASSYFRRRTALSYEQYF

d_call: TRBD2
clone_size: .
v_call: TRBV6-5
j_call: TRBJ2-1
cdr3_nt: TGTGCCAGCAGTTACGGAGTTAGCGGGGGGAACAATGAGCAGTTCTTC
cdr3_aa: CASSYGVSGGNNEQFF

d_call: TRBD1
clone_size: .
v_call: TRBV11-2
j_call: TRBJ1-3
cdr3_nt: TGTGCCAGCAGCTTTTCCGGGACAGCTGGAAACACCATATATTTT
cdr3_aa: CASSFSGTAGNTIYF

d_call: TRBD2
clone_size: .
v_call: TRBV30
j_call: TRBJ2-3
cdr3_nt: TGTGCCTGGACCGGGAGGGGGGTGGATACGCAGTATTTT
cdr3_aa: CAWTGRGVDTQYF

d_call: .
clone_size: .
v_call: TRBV3-1/TRBV3-2
j_call: TRBJ2-7
cdr3_nt: TGTGCCAGCAGCCAAGACCAGGGAAATACCTACGAGCAGTACTTC
cdr3_aa: CASSQDQGNTYEQYF

d_call: .
clone_size: once
v_call: TRBV7-8
j_call: TRBJ2-1
cdr3_nt: TGTGCCAGCAGCCACTATGTGGCCCAGTTCTTC
cdr3_aa: CASSHYVAQFF

d_call: .
clone_size: .
v_call: TRBV27
j_call: TRBJ2-7
cdr3_nt: TGTGCCAGCAGTACCACGCAGGCCCCCTCCGGGCAGTACTTC
cdr3_aa: CASSTTQAPSGQYF

d_call: TRBD1
clone_size: .
v_call: TRBV4-2
j_call: TRBJ2-1
cdr3_nt: TGTGCCAGCAGCCAAGATTTGGGCAGGGGGCTCGGTAATGAGCAGTTCTTC
cdr3_aa: CASSQDLGRGLGNEQFF

d_call: .
clone_size: .
v_call: TRBV29-1
j_call: TRBJ2-5
cdr3_nt: TGCAGCGTTGAAGTAGGGGGAGGGGAGACCCAGTACTTC
cdr3_aa: CSVEVGGGETQYF

d_call: .
clone_size: .
v_call: TRBV6-2/TRBV6-3
j_call: TRBJ1-2
cdr3_nt: TGTGCCAGCAGTCGGGGGAGCTATGGCTACACCTTC
cdr3_aa: CASSRGSYGYTF

d_call: .
clone_size: .
v_call: TRBV5-4
j_call: TRBJ1-2
cdr3_nt: TGTGCCAGCAGCTTGGATGCAGACTATGGCTACACCTTC
cdr3_aa: CASSLDADYGYTF

d_call: TRBD2
clone_size: .
v_call: TRBV18
j_call: TRBJ2-3
cdr3_nt: TGTGCCAGCTCACCAACCGGGACTAGCGATCCAGATACGCAGTATTTT
cdr3_aa: CASSPTGTSDPDTQYF

d_call: .
clone_size: .
v_call: TRBV19
j_call: TRBJ1-5
cdr3_nt: TGTGCCAGTACCCTGGGGGGGGGACCGAGCAATCAGCCCCAGCATTTT
cdr3_aa: CASTLGGGPSNQPQHF

d_call: TRBD2
clone_size: .
v_call: TRBV7-9
j_call: TRBJ2-5
cdr3_nt: TGTGCCAGCAGCTTAGCGAGACTAGCGGGAAAACACCAGTACTTC
cdr3_aa: CASSLARLAGKHQYF